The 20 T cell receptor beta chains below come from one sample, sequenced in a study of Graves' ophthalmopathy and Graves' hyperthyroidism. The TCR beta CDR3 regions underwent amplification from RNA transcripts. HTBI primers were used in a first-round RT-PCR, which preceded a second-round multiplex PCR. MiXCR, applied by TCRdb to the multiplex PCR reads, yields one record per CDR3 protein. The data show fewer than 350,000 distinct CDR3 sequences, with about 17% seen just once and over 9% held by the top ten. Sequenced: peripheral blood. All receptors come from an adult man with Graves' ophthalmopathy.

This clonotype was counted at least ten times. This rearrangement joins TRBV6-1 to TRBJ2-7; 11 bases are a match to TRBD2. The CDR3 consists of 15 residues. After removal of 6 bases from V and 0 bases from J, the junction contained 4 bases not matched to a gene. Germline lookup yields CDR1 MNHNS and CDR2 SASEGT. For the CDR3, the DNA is TGTGCCAGCAGAGCTAGCGGGGGGTCCTCCTACGAGCAGTACTTC. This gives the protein CASRASGGSSYEQYF.

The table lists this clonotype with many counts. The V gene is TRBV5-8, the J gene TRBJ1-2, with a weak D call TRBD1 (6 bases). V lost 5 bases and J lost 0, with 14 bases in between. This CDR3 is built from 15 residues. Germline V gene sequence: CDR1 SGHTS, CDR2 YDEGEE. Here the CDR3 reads CASRHRDTTNYGYTF. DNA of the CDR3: TGTGCCAGCAGGCACCGGGACACAACTAACTATGGCTACACCTTC.

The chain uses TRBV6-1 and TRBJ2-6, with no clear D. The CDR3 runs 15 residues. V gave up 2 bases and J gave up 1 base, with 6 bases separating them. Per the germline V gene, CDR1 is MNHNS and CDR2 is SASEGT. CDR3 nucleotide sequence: TGTGCCAGCAGTGAAATAGGTTCTGGGGCCAACGTCCTGACTTTC. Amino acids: CASSEIGSGANVLTF.

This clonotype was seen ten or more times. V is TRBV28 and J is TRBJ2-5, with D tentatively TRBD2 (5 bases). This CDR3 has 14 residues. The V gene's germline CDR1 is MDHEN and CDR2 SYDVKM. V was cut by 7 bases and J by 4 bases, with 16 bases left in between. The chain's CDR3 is CASNNLRAGETQYF. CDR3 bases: TGTGCCAGCAACAACTTGCGGGCTGGAGAGACCCAGTACTTC.

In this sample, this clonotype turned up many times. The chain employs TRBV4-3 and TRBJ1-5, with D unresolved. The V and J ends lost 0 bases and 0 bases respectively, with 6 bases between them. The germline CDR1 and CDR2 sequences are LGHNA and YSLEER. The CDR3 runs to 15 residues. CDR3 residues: CASSQDAGSNQPQHF. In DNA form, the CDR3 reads TGCGCCAGCAGCCAAGATGCAGGTAGCAATCAGCCCCAGCATTTT.

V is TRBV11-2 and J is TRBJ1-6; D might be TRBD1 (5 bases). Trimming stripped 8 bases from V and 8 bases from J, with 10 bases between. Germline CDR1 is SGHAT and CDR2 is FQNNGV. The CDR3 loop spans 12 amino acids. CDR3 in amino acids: CASSGVHSPLHF. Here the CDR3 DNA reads TGTGCCAGCTCGGGGGTTCATTCACCCCTCCACTTT.

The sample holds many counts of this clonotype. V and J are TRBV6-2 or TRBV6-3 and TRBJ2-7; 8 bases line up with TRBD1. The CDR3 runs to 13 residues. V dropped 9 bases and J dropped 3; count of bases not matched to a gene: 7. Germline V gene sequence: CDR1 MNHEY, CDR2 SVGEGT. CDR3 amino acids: CASMTGAYYEQYF. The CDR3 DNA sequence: TGTGCCAGTATGACAGGGGCGTACTACGAGCAGTACTTC.

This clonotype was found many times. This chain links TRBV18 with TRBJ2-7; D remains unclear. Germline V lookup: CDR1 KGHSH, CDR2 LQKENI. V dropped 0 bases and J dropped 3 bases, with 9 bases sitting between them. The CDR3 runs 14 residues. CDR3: CASSPPSGSYEQYF. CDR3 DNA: TGTGCCAGCTCACCACCGTCGGGTAGCTACGAGCAGTACTTC.

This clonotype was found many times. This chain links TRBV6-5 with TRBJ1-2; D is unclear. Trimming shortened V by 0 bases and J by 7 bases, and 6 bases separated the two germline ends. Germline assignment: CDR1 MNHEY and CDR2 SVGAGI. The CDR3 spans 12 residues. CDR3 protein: CASSYSGGGYTF. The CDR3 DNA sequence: TGTGCCAGCAGTTACTCTGGCGGTGGCTACACCTTC.

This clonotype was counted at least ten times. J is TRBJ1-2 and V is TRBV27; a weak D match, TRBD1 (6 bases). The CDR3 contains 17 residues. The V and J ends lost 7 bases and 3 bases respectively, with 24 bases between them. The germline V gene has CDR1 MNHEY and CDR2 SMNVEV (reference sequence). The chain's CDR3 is CASTPNGGAGYHYGYTF. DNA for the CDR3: TGTGCCAGCACTCCCAATGGGGGGGCAGGGTACCACTATGGCTACACCTTC.

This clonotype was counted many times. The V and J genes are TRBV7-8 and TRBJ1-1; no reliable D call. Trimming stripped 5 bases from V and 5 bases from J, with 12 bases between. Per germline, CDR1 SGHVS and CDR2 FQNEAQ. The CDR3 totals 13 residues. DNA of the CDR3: TGTGCCAGCAGCATACTAGCCGGGACTGAAGCTTTCTTT. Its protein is CASSILAGTEAFF.

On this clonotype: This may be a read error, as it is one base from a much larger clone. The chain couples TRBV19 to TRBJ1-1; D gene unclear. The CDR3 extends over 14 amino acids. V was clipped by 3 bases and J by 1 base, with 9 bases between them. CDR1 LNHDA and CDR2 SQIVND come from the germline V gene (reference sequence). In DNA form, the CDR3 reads TGTGCCAGTAGTATGGCATTATCGAACACTGAAGCTTTCTTT. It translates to CASSMALSNTEAFF.

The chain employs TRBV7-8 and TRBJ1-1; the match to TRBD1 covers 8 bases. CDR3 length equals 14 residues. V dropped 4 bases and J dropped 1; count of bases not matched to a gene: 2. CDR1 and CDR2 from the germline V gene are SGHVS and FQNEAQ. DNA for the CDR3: TGTGCCAGCAGCTGGGACAGGTCGAACACTGAAGCTTTCTTT. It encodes CASSWDRSNTEAFF.

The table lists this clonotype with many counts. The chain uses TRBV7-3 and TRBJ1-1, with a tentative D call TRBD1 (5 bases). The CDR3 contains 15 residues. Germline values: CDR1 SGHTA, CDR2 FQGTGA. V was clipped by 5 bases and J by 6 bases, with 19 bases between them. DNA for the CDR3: TGTGCCAGCAGCCATCCGGGAATAGGGGACGCTGAAGCTTTCTTT. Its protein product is CASSHPGIGDAEAFF.

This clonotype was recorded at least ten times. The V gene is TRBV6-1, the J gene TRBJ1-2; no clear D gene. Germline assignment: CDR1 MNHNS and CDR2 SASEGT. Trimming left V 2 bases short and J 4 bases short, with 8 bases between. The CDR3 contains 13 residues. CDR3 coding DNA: TGTGCCAGCAGTGAATTAGGCACCTATGGCTACACCTTC. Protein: CASSELGTYGYTF.

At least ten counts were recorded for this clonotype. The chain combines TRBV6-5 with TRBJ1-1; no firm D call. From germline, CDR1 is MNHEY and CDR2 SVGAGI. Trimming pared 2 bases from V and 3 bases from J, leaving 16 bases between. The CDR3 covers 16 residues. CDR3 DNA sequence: TGTGCCAGCAGTTACCTACCCTTGGCGGATGACACTGAAGCTTTCTTT. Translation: CASSYLPLADDTEAFF.

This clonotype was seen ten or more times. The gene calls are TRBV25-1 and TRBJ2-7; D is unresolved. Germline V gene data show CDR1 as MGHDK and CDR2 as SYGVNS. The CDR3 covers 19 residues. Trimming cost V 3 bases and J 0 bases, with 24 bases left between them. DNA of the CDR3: TGTGCCAGCAGTGATACCCCAAACCCCTTTGGCGGTAACTCCTACGAGCAGTACTTC. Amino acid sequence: CASSDTPNPFGGNSYEQYF.

The CDR3 DNA is TGTGCCAGCAGTTTTGAGGGGAACGAGCAGTACTTC. This encodes CASSFEGNEQYF. The chain joins TRBV27 to TRBJ2-7; D is perhaps TRBD1 or TRBD2 (5 bases each). This CDR3 has 12 amino acids. V lost 3 bases to trimming and J lost 5 bases, with 8 bases between them. The germline gives CDR1 MNHEY, CDR2 SMNVEV (reference sequence).

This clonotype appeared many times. CDR3 nucleotides: TGTGCCAGCAGTTACTCGGCAGGGAACTATGGCTACACCTTC. The encoded protein is CASSYSAGNYGYTF. This chain connects TRBV6-2 or TRBV6-3 to TRBJ1-2; a weak D match, TRBD1 (5 bases). The CDR3 extends over 14 amino acids. Germline V gene lookup returns CDR1 MNHEY and CDR2 SVGEGT. V was pared by 0 bases and J by 2 bases, with 7 bases between.

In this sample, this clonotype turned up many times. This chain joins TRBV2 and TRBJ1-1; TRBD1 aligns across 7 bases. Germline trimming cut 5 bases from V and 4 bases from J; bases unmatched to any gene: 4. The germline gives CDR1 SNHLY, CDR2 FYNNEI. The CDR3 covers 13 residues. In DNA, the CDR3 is TGTGCCAGCAGTCCTGACAGGGCCACTGAAGCTTTCTTT. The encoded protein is CASSPDRATEAFF. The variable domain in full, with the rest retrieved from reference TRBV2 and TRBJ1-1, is EPEVTQTPSHQVTQMGQEVILRCVPISNHLYFYWYRQILGQKVEFLVSFYNNEISEKSEIFDDQFSVERPDGSNFTLKIRSTKLEDSAMYFCASSPDRATEAFFGQGTRLTVV.